A single sample is the source of the 15 T cell receptor beta chains below, sequenced in a study of graft-versus-host responses after intestinal transplantation. Produced via immunoSEQ multiplex PCR; TCRdb's table is partial and in-frame only. The sample has roughly 28,000 clones, about 80% seen once. Which antigens these TCRs recognize remains unknown. The sample here was unstimulated CD4+ T cells sorted from spleen or lymph node cells, taken before intestinal transplant. The source is a human donor who received an intestinal transplant.

This chain joins TRBV6-5 and TRBJ2-7; D not resolved. The length of the CDR3 is 11 residues. Germline V gives CDR1 MNHEY, CDR2 SVGAGI. V was trimmed by 5 bases and J by 7 bases, leaving 9 bases between them. The CDR3 DNA sequence: TGTGCCAGCAGTACCCCCTTTGAGCAGTACTTC. Its protein is CASSTPFEQYF.

This clone was seen just once. The rearrangement joins TRBV5-1 to TRBJ1-5, with TRBD1 matching 9 bases. Germline trimming cut 4 bases from V and 7 bases from J; bases unmatched to any gene: 6. From germline, CDR1 is SGHRS and CDR2 YFSETQ. This CDR3 is built from 14 residues. The CDR3 loop reads CASSPTTGGQPQHF. In DNA form, the CDR3 reads TGCGCCAGCAGCCCCACTACAGGGGGCCAGCCCCAGCATTTT.

Turning to this clone: At the DNA level, this CDR3 is encoded by other sequences in the same sample as well. J is TRBJ2-2 and V is TRBV5-4, with TRBD2 matching over 9 bases. With V trimmed by 0 bases and J by 6 bases, 3 bases remained unmatched. Germline assignment: CDR1 SGHNT and CDR2 YYREEE (reference sequence). This CDR3 is 15 amino acids long. The CDR3 spells CASSLGGGRAGELFF. CDR3 DNA sequence: TGTGCCAGCAGCTTGGGTGGCGGGAGGGCCGGGGAGCTGTTTTTT.

The count of this clone is one. The J gene is TRBJ1-5, the V gene TRBV9; D is uncertain. The V and J ends lost 0 bases and 0 bases respectively, with 4 bases between them. The CDR3 totals 14 residues. The V gene's germline CDR1 is SGDLS and CDR2 YYNGEE. CDR3 in amino acids: CASSVDSSNQPQHF. In nucleotides, the CDR3 is TGTGCCAGCAGCGTAGACAGTAGCAATCAGCCCCAGCATTTT.

The chain employs TRBV9 and TRBJ2-7, with 11 bases aligning to TRBD2. The CDR3 is 14 amino acids. V was pared by 0 bases and J by 4 bases, with 0 bases of the junction left unmatched. From germline, CDR1 is SGDLS and CDR2 YYNGEE. The CDR3 DNA sequence: TGTGCCAGCAGCGTAGGACTAGCGGGGTACGAGCAGTACTTC. It yields the protein CASSVGLAGYEQYF.

The chain carries TRBV6-5 and TRBJ2-3, with a tentative D call TRBD1 (5 bases). V was pared by 7 bases and J by 3 bases, with 11 bases between. CDR3 length: 13 residues. Germline assignment: CDR1 MNHEY and CDR2 SVGAGI. The CDR3 nucleotides are TGTGCCAGCAACACCCAGGGTACAGATACGCAGTATTTT. Residues: CASNTQGTDTQYF.

About this clone: A read error may account for a junction end that differs from germline. The same CDR3 also results from other DNA sequences found in this sample. This chain uses TRBV7-3 with TRBJ2-2; tentative D call: TRBD2 (6 bases). Looked up from germline, CDR1 is SGHTA and CDR2 is FQGTGA. This CDR3 is 15 amino acids long. CDR3 bases: TGCGCCAGCAGTTCTTCCGGGACTTTAACCGGGGAGCTGTTTTTT. Its protein is CASSSSGTLTGELFF.

The chain couples TRBV7-9 to TRBJ2-7; either TRBD1 or TRBD2 may fit D (5 bases each). V was trimmed by 3 bases and J by 1 base, leaving 10 bases between them. Per the germline V gene, CDR1 is SEHNR and CDR2 is FQNEAQ (reference sequence). The CDR3 is 14 amino acids. For the CDR3, the DNA is TGTGCCAGCAGCTTGGGACCATCTTCCTACGAGCAGTACTTC. It yields the protein CASSLGPSSYEQYF.

This chain links TRBV10-3 with TRBJ2-1, with D perhaps matching TRBD2 (5 bases). Germline V gene lookup returns CDR1 ENHRY and CDR2 SYGVKD. Trimming removed 4 bases at V and 8 bases at J, with 6 bases between. This CDR3 has 11 amino acids. The CDR3 DNA reads as TGTGCCATCAGTGCCGGGGATGAGCAGTTCTTC. This codes for CAISAGDEQFF.

The chain carries TRBV6-5 and TRBJ1-2; 7 bases fit TRBD1. V lost 9 bases to trimming and J lost 8 bases; unmatched junction nucleotides: 12. The CDR3 runs to 13 residues. Germline V gene sequence: CDR1 MNHEY, CDR2 SVGAGI. This CDR3 is CASQGGVGLGYTF. CDR3 coding DNA: TGTGCCAGTCAGGGGGGGGTAGGCTTGGGCTACACCTTC.

The chain has TRBV6-1 and TRBJ2-7; TRBD1 or TRBD2 may be the D gene (5 bases each). Germline V gives CDR1 MNHNS, CDR2 SASEGT. Trimming took 2 bases from V and 2 from J, leaving 10 bases between them. The CDR3 runs to 14 residues. The CDR3 DNA follows: TGTGCCAGCAGTGAATGGGACGGGGCCTACGAGCAGTACTTC. Translated: CASSEWDGAYEQYF.

V and J are TRBV30 and TRBJ2-6; D is unresolved. This CDR3 has 13 residues. CDR1 GTSNPN and CDR2 SVGIG come from the germline V gene (reference sequence). The V gene lost 2 bases and the J gene lost 2 bases, with 4 bases spanning the gap. The CDR3 is CAWSRPGANVLTF. In DNA form, the CDR3 reads TGTGCCTGGAGTAGACCTGGGGCCAACGTCCTGACTTTC.

This clone was detected only a few times. The chain links TRBV5-1 to TRBJ2-5; the D call may be TRBD1 or TRBD2 (5 bases each). Germline lookup yields CDR1 SGHRS and CDR2 YFSETQ. The CDR3 has 15 residues. Trimming stripped 2 bases from V and 4 bases from J, with 15 bases between. The CDR3, as DNA: TGCGCCAGCAGCTTTCTCGAGGGGCGAGGAGAGACCCAGTACTTC. Its protein is CASSFLEGRGETQYF. The full variable domain, in which reference TRBV5-1 and TRBJ2-5 provide the parts outside the CDR3, is KAGVTQTPRYLIKTRGQQVTLSCSPISGHRSVSWYQQTPGQGLQFLFEYFSETQRNKGNFPGRFSGRQFSNSRSEMNVSTLELGDSALYLCASSFLEGRGETQYFGPGTRLLVL.

The chain links TRBV9 to TRBJ2-7, with 10 positions matching TRBD2. Per germline, CDR1 SGDLS and CDR2 YYNGEE. CDR3 length equals 13 residues. J was trimmed by 3 bases and V by 3 bases; bases with no gene match: 0. Written as DNA, the CDR3 is TGTGCCAGCAGCGAGCGGGGGGGCTACGAGCAGTACTTC. Translation: CASSERGGYEQYF.

V and J are TRBV19 and TRBJ1-1; D unresolved. Germline-derived CDR1 and CDR2 are LNHDA and SQIVND (reference sequence). V lost 5 bases and J lost 3, with 25 bases in between. The length of the CDR3 is 18 residues. CDR3 nucleotides: TGTGCCAGTAGTCTAACTAAAGCGACCCTGCGTGGGGACACTGAAGCTTTCTTT. This encodes CASSLTKATLRGDTEAFF.